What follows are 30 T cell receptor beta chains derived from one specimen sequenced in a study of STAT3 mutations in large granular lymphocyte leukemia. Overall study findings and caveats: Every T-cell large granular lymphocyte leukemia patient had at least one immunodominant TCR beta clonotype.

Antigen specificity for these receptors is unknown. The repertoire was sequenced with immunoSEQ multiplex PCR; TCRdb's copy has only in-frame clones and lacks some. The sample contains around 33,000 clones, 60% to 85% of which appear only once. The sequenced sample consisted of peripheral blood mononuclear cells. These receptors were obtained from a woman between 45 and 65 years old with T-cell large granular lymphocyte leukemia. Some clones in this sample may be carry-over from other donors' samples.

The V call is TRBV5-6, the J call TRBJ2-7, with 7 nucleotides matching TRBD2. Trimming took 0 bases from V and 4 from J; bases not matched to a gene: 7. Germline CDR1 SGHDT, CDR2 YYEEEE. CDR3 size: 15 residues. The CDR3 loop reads CASSLGFPGGYEQYF. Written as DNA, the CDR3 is TGTGCCAGCAGCTTGGGTTTTCCGGGGGGTTACGAGCAGTACTTC.

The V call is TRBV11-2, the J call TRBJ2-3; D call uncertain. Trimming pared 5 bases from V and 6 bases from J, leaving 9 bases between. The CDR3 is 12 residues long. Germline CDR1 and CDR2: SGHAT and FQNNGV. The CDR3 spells CASSAIVDTQYF. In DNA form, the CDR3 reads TGTGCCAGCAGCGCCATAGTGGATACGCAGTATTTT.

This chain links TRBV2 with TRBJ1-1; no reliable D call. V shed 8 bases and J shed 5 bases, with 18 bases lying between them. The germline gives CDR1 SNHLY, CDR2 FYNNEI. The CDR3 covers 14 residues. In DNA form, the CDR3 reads TGTGCCAGCTTCAACGAACGGGGTACGACTGAAGCTTTCTTT. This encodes CASFNERGTTEAFF.

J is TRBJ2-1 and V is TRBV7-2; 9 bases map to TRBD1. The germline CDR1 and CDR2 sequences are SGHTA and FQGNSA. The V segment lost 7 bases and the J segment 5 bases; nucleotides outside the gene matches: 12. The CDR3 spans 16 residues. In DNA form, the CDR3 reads TGTGCCAGCACCGATTCCTACGGGACAGGGAACAATGAGCAGTTCTTC. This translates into CASTDSYGTGNNEQFF. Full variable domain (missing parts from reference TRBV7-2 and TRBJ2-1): GAGVSQSPSNKVTEKGKDVELRCDPISGHTALYWYRQSLGQGLEFLIYFQGNSAPDKSGLPSDRFSAERTGGSVSTLTIQRTQQEDSAVYLCASTDSYGTGNNEQFFGPGTRLTVL.

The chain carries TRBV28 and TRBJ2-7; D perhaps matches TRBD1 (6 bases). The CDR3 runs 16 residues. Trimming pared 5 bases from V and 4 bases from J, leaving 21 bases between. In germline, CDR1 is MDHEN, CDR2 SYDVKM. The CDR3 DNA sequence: TGTGCCAGCAGTGCCCCCAGGGGCCTCAATCCGTACGAGCAGTACTTC. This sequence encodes CASSAPRGLNPYEQYF.

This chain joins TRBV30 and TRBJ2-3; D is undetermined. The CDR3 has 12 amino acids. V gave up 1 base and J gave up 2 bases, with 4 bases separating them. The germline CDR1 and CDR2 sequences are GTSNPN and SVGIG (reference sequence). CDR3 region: CAWSDSTDTQYF. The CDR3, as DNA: TGTGCCTGGAGTGACTCCACAGATACGCAGTATTTT.

This CDR3 is CASSGDRGRQETQYF. CDR3 DNA sequence: TGTGCCAGCAGCGGGGACAGGGGGAGGCAAGAGACCCAGTACTTC. The rearrangement joins TRBV5-6 to TRBJ2-5, with TRBD1 identical over 11 bases. Germline V gene data show CDR1 as SGHDT and CDR2 as YYEEEE. The ends lost 4 bases at V and 2 bases at J; junction bases unmatched: 4. The CDR3 is 15 amino acids. Drawing the rest from reference TRBV5-6 and TRBJ2-5, the complete variable domain is DAGVTQSPTHLIKTRGQQVTLRCSPKSGHDTVSWYQQALGQGPQFIFQYYEEEERQRGNFPDRFSGHQFPNYSSELNVNALLLGDSALYLCASSGDRGRQETQYFGPGTRLLVL.

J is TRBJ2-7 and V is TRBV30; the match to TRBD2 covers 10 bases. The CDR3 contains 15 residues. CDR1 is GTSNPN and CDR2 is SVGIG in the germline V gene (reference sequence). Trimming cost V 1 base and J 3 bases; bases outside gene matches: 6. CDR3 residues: CAWSALAGDFYEQYF. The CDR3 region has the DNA TGTGCCTGGAGTGCCCTAGCGGGAGATTTCTACGAGCAGTACTTC.

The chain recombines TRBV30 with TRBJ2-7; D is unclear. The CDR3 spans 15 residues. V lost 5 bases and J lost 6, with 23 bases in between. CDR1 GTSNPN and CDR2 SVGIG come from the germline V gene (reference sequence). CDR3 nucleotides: TGTGCCTGGGACCTTAAAGGGCTCCACTCCGGCGAGCAGTACTTC. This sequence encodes CAWDLKGLHSGEQYF. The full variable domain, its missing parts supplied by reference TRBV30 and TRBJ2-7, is SQTIHQWPATLVQPVGSPLSLECTVEGTSNPNLYWYRQAAGRGLQLLFYSVGIGQISSEVPQNLSASRPQDRQFILSSKKLLLSDSGFYLCAWDLKGLHSGEQYFGPGTRLTVT.

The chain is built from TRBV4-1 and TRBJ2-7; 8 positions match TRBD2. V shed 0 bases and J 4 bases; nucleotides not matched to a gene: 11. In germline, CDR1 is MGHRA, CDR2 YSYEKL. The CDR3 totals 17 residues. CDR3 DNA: TGCGCCAGCAGCCAAGAAAGCGAACTAGCGGTTTCGTACGAGCAGTACTTC. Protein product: CASSQESELAVSYEQYF.

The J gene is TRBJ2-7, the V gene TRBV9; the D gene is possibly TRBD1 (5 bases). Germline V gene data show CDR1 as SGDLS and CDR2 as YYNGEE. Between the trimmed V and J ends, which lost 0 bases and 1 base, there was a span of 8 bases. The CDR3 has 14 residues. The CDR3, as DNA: TGTGCCAGCAGCGTAGGTCCAGGGTCCTACGAGCAGTACTTC. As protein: CASSVGPGSYEQYF.

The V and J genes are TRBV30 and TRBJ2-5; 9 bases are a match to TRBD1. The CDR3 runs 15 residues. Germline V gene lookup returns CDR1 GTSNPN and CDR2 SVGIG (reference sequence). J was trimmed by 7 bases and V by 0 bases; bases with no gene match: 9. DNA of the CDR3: TGTGCCTGGAGTGTATTAGGGACAGGGTTAGGGACCCAGTACTTC. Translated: CAWSVLGTGLGTQYF. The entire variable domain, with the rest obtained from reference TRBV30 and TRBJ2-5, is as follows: SQTIHQWPATLVQPVGSPLSLECTVEGTSNPNLYWYRQAAGRGLQLLFYSVGIGQISSEVPQNLSASRPQDRQFILSSKKLLLSDSGFYLCAWSVLGTGLGTQYFGPGTRLLVL.

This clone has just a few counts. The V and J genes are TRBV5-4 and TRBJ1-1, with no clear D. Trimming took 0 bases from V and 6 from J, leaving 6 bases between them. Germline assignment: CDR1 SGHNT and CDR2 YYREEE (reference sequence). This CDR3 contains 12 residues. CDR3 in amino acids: CASSLVEAEAFF. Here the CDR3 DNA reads TGTGCCAGCAGCTTGGTGGAAGCTGAAGCTTTCTTT.

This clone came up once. Written as DNA, the CDR3 is TGTGCCAGCAGATCTGAGGGAACTAAGTACGAGCAGTACTTC. It codes for CASRSEGTKYEQYF. The chain carries TRBV28 and TRBJ2-7; D might be TRBD2 (5 bases). CDR1 is MDHEN, CDR2 SYDVKM, per germline. This CDR3 is built from 14 residues. Trimming stripped 6 bases from V and 4 bases from J, with 16 bases between. Looking up the rest from reference TRBV28 and TRBJ2-7 gives the full variable domain: DVKVTQSSRYLVKRTGEKVFLECVQDMDHENMFWYRQDPGLGLRLIYFSYDVKMKEKGDIPEGYSVSREKKERFSLILESASTNQTSMYLCASRSEGTKYEQYFGPGTRLTVT.

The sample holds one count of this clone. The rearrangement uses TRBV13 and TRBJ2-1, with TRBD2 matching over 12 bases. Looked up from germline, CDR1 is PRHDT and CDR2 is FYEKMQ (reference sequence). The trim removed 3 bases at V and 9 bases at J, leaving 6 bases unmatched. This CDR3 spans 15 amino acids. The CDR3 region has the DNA TGTGCCAGCAGCTTGAGGCTAGCGGGAGGGATTGAGCAGTTCTTC. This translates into CASSLRLAGGIEQFF.

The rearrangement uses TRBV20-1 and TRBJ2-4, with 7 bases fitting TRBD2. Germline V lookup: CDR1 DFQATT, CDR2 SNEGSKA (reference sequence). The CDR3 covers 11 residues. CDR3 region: CSAGVWNIQYF. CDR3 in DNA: TGCAGCGCGGGAGTATGGAACATTCAGTACTTC.

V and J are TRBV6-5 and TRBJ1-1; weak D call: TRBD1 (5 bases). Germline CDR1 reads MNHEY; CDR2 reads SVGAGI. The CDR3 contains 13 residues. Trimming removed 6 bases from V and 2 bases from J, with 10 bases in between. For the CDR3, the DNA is TGTGCCAGCAGCCAAAGGGACAACACTGAAGCTTTCTTT. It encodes CASSQRDNTEAFF.

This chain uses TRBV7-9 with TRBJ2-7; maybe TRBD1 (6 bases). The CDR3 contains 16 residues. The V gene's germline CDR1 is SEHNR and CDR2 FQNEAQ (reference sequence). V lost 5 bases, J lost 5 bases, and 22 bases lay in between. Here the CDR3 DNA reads TGTGCCAGCAGCAGAGTGGGGACAAGGAACTCAGACGAGCAGTACTTC. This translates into CASSRVGTRNSDEQYF.

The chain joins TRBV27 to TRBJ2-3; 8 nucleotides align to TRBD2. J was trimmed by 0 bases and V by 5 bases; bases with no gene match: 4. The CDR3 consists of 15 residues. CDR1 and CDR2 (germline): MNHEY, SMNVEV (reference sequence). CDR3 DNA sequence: TGTGCCAGCAGTCAAATAGCGGGGAGCACAGATACGCAGTATTTT. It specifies CASSQIAGSTDTQYF.

The CDR3 region has the DNA TGTGCCTGGAGTGACACGCACCGGGGCTACACCTTC. Protein product: CAWSDTHRGYTF. This sequence joins TRBV30 and TRBJ1-2; unclear D gene. The germline V gene has CDR1 GTSNPN and CDR2 SVGIG (reference sequence). This CDR3 has 12 amino acids. V was pared by 1 base and J by 8 bases, with 11 bases between.

CDR3 in amino acids: CASSDGGFAWEKLFF. The CDR3 nucleotides read TGTGCCAGCAGTGATGGGGGGTTTGCGTGGGAAAAACTGTTTTTT. The chain links TRBV6-1 to TRBJ1-4, with D tentatively TRBD1 (5 bases). The germline CDR1 and CDR2 sequences are MNHNS and SASEGT. There are 15 residues in the CDR3. Trimming shortened V by 3 bases and J by 8 bases, and 16 bases separated the two germline ends.

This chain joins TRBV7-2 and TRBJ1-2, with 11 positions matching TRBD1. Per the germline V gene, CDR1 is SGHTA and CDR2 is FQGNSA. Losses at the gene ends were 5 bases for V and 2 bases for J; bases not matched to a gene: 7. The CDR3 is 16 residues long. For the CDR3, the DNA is TGTGCCAGCAGCCCCCGGACAGGGGGCGGAAACTATGGCTACACCTTC. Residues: CASSPRTGGGNYGYTF. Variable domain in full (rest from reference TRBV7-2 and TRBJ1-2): GAGVSQSPSNKVTEKGKDVELRCDPISGHTALYWYRQSLGQGLEFLIYFQGNSAPDKSGLPSDRFSAERTGGSVSTLTIQRTQQEDSAVYLCASSPRTGGGNYGYTFGSGTRLTVV.

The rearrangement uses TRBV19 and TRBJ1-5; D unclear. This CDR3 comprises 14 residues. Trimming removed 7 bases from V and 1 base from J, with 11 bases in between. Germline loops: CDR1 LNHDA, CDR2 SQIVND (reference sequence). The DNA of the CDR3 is TGTGCCAGTAACTTTTGGAGCAGCAATCAGCCCCAGCATTTT. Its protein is CASNFWSSNQPQHF.

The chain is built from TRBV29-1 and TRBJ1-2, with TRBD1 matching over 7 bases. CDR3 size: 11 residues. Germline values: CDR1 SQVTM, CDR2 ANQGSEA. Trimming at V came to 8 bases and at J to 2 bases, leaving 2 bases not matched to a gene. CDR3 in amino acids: CSTQGNYGYTF. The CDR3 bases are TGCAGCACACAGGGGAACTATGGCTACACCTTC.

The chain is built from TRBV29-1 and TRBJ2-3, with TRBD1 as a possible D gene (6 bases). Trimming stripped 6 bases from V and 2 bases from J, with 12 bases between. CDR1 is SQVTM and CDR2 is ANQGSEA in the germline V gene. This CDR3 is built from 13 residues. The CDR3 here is CSVRQAFTDTQYF. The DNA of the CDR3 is TGCAGCGTCCGACAGGCCTTCACAGATACGCAGTATTTT.

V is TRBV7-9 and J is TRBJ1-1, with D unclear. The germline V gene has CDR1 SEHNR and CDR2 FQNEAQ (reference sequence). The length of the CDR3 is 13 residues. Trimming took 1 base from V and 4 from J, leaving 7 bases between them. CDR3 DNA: TGTGCCAGCAGCTTAGAAAGGGTCACTGAAGCTTTCTTT. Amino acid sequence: CASSLERVTEAFF.

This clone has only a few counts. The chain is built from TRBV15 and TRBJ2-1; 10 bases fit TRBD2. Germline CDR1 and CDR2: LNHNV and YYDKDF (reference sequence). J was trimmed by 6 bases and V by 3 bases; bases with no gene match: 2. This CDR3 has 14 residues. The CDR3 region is CATSRGLASNEQFF. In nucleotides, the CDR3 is TGTGCCACCAGCAGGGGACTAGCGTCCAATGAGCAGTTCTTC.

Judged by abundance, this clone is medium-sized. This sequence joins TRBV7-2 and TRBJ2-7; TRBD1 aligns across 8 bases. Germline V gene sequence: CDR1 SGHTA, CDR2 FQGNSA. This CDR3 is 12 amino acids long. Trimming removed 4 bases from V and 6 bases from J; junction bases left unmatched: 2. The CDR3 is CASSSTGVEQYF. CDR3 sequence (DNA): TGTGCCAGCAGCTCGACAGGGGTCGAGCAGTACTTC. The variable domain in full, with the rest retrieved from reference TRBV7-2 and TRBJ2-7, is GAGVSQSPSNKVTEKGKDVELRCDPISGHTALYWYRQSLGQGLEFLIYFQGNSAPDKSGLPSDRFSAERTGGSVSTLTIQRTQQEDSAVYLCASSSTGVEQYFGPGTRLTVT.

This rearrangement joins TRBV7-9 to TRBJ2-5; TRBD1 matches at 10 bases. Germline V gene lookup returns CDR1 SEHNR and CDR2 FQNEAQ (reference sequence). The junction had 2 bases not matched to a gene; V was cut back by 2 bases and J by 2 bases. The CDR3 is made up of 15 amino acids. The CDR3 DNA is TGTGCCAGCAGCTTAAGGGACAGGGGTCAAGAGACCCAGTACTTC. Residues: CASSLRDRGQETQYF.

The CDR3 protein is CASSPTTGGNQPQHF. Written as DNA, the CDR3 is TGTGCCAGCTCACCGACGACGGGGGGCAATCAGCCCCAGCATTTT. This chain joins TRBV18 and TRBJ1-5, with D perhaps TRBD1 (5 bases). V lost 3 bases to trimming and J lost 2 bases, with 11 bases between them. The CDR3 contains 15 residues. Germline CDR1 KGHSH, CDR2 LQKENI.